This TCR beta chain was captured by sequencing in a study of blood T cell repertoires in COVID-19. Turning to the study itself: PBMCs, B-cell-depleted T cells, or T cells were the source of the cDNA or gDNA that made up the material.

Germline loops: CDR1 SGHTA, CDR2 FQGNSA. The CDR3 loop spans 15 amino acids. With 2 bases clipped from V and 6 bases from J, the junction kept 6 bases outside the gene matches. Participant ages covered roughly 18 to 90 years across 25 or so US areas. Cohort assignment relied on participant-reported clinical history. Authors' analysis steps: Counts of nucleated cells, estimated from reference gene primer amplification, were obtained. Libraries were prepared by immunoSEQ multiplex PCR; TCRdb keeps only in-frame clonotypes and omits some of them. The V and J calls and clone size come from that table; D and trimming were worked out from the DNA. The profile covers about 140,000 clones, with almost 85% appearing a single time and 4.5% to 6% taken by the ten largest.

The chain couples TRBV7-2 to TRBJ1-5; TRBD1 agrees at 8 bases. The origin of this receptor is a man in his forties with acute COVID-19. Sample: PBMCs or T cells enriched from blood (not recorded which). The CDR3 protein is CASSLTRTGFQPQHF. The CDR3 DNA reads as TGTGCCAGCAGCTTAACCCGGACAGGGTTTCAGCCCCAGCATTTT. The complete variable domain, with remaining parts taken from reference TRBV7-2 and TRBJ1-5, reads GAGVSQSPSNKVTEKGKDVELRCDPISGHTALYWYRQSLGQGLEFLIYFQGNSAPDKSGLPSDRFSAERTGGSVSTLTIQRTQQEDSAVYLCASSLTRTGFQPQHFGDGTRLSIL.